The next 20 T cell receptor beta chains were all read from a single sample in a study of tumor-infiltrating lymphocytes in primary liver carcinoma. From unsorted bulk tissue weighing 20-30 mg, DNA and RNA were co-extracted. TCR beta cDNA was reverse-transcribed from roughly 520 ng of total RNA. The reaction used a constant-region primer and ProtoScript II reverse transcriptase. Generation of the TCR beta libraries relied on three nested multiplex PCR rounds using slightly modified ARM-PCR. Researchers ran the first two PCR rounds for about 11 cycles each with TRBV1-TRBV30 forward primers and a C-beta reverse primer. TCRdb passed the multiplex PCR reads through MiXCR, listing each CDR3 protein once. The repertoire holds under 90,000 distinct CDR3 sequences, with about three quarters as singletons. The material sequenced was liver tumor tissue from sampling region 1. Subset here: tumor region T1, superior pole. Every receptor here comes from a man aged 35 to 55 with primary liver carcinoma and hepatitis B virus infection.

This clonotype appeared many times. The chain couples TRBV7-8 to TRBJ2-7, with TRBD1 matching over 10 bases. After removal of 4 bases from V and 4 bases from J, the junction contained 4 bases not matched to a gene. The CDR3 totals 14 residues. Looked up from germline, CDR1 is SGHVS and CDR2 is FQNEAQ. This CDR3 reads CASSSGTGAYEQYF. Written as DNA, the CDR3 is TGTGCCAGCAGCTCAGGGACAGGGGCGTACGAGCAGTACTTC.

This clonotype occurred once. The CDR3 sequence: CASSSVGVWQPQHF. Written as DNA, the CDR3 is TGTGCCAGCAGTTCGGTGGGCGTGTGGCAGCCCCAGCATTTT. The chain combines TRBV12-3 or TRBV12-4 with TRBJ1-5; D gene unclear. Trimming removed 4 bases at V and 7 bases at J, with 14 bases between. CDR3 length equals 14 residues.

Turning to this clonotype: A read error may account for a junction end that differs from germline. The rearrangement joins TRBV11-2 to TRBJ2-2; D may be TRBD2 (6 bases). The CDR3 consists of 14 residues. Per the germline V gene, CDR1 is SGHAT and CDR2 is FQNNGV. The CDR3 is CASSILEGAGELFF. As DNA, the CDR3 is TGTGCCAGCAGCATATTGGAGGGAGCCGGGGAACTGTTTTTT. The variable domain in full, with the rest retrieved from reference TRBV11-2 and TRBJ2-2, is EAGVAQSPRYKIIEKRQSVAFWCNPISGHATLYWYQQILGQGPKLLIQFQNNGVVDDSQLPKDRFSAERLKGVDSTLKIQPAKLEDSAVYLCASSILEGAGELFFGEGSRLTVL.

This chain uses TRBV28 with TRBJ2-3; 8 nucleotides agree with TRBD1. The CDR3 spans 13 residues. V lost 6 bases to trimming and J lost 4 bases; unmatched junction nucleotides: 3. Germline lookup yields CDR1 MDHEN and CDR2 SYDVKM. The CDR3 bases are TGTGCCAGCAGCCCGACAGGGGCAGATACGCAGTATTTT. It yields the protein CASSPTGADTQYF. Complete variable domain (other parts from reference TRBV28 and TRBJ2-3): DVKVTQSSRYLVKRTGEKVFLECVQDMDHENMFWYRQDPGLGLRLIYFSYDVKMKEKGDIPEGYSVSREKKERFSLILESASTNQTSMYLCASSPTGADTQYFGPGTRLTVL.

Notes on this clonotype: A junction end diverges from the germline sequence, so it may reflect a read error. This chain joins TRBV29-1 and TRBJ1-2; D may be TRBD1 (5 bases). Germline CDR1 reads SQVTM; CDR2 reads ANQGSEA. The CDR3 has 12 residues. The CDR3: CSLSSDSYCYTF. The CDR3 nucleotides are TGCAGCCTCAGCTCTGACAGCTATTGCTACACCTTC.

Regarding this clonotype: Germline is not matched at one junction end, which may reflect a read error. The chain has TRBV6-6 and TRBJ2-1; D might be TRBD2 (5 bases). The CDR3 spans 15 residues. From germline, CDR1 is MNHNY and CDR2 SVGAGI (reference sequence). The CDR3 DNA reads TGTACCAGCGGTTACATGATTAGCATTAATAGTGAGCAGTTCTTC. Translated: CTSGYMISINSEQFF.

This clonotype occurred once. One end of the junction is discordant with germline, which a read error may explain. The V call is TRBV20-1, the J call TRBJ2-2; D might be TRBD2 (6 bases). CDR1 DFQATT and CDR2 SNEGSKA come from the germline V gene (reference sequence). The CDR3 runs to 14 residues. The CDR3 bases are TGCAGTGCCCAATCTGGTCCGACTACCGGGGGGCTGTTTTTT. Translating it yields CSAQSGPTTGGLFF.

A note on this clonotype: The CDR3 does not end in the conserved phenylalanine or tryptophan, so this is likely a read error. The chain links TRBV11-1 to TRBJ2-7; the D gene could be TRBD1 or TRBD2 (6 bases each). Germline V gene lookup returns CDR1 SGHAT and CDR2 FQDESV (reference sequence). CDR3 size: 16 residues. The CDR3 sequence: CAGSLSGGGRRDEQYL. The DNA of the CDR3 is TGTGCCGGCAGCCTATCCGGTGGGGGGCGCAGAGACGAGCAGTACCTC.

A remark on this clonotype: The germline gene is not matched at one end of the junction; a read error may be the cause. The chain recombines TRBV11-2 with TRBJ2-1; D unclear. Germline CDR1 SGHAT, CDR2 FQNNGV. The CDR3 extends over 15 amino acids. The CDR3 is CASSVSRSFYNEQFF. The CDR3 coding sequence is TGTGCCAGCAGCGTCAGCAGGAGTTTCTACAATGAGCAATTCTTC.

Of note for this clonotype: One end of the junction does not line up with germline, which may come from a read error. The gene calls are TRBV4-1 and TRBJ2-1; 7 positions agree with TRBD2. The J call may be wrong; the DNA end is better matched by TRBJ2-7. This CDR3 spans 16 amino acids. Germline CDR1 is MGHRA and CDR2 is YSYEKL. This CDR3 is CANSQDQGLTAYEQYF. DNA for the CDR3: TGCGCCAACAGCCAAGATCAGGGACTAACAGCTTACGAGCAGTACTTC.

A word on this clonotype: Germline is not matched at one junction end, which may reflect a read error. V usage is TRBV6-6 and J usage is TRBJ1-5, with a weak D call TRBD1 (5 bases). This CDR3 contains 15 residues. Germline V CDR1 and CDR2: MNHNY, SVGAGI (reference sequence). CDR3 sequence (DNA): TGTTCCAGCAGATCCGGGACGGATAGCAATCAGCCCCAGCATTTT. Residues: CSSRSGTDSNQPQHF.

This clonotype came up many times. The V call is TRBV6-1, the J call TRBJ2-1; the match to TRBD2 covers 9 bases. The V segment lost 3 bases and the J segment 1 base; nucleotides outside the gene matches: 1. This CDR3 comprises 15 residues. Germline values: CDR1 MNHNS, CDR2 SASEGT. The CDR3 loop reads CASSEGLASYNEQFF. Here the CDR3 DNA reads TGTGCCAGCAGTGAGGGACTAGCTTCCTACAATGAGCAGTTCTTC.

This clonotype was recorded once. The chain couples TRBV4-1 to TRBJ2-1, with a possible D match to TRBD2 (6 bases). The CDR3 sequence is 14 residues long. Germline values: CDR1 MGHRA, CDR2 YSYEKL. The CDR3 region is CTTSQAGWYNEQFF. The CDR3 bases are TGCACCACCAGCCAGGCGGGATGGTACAATGAGCAGTTCTTC.

A note on this clonotype: Its ends do not fully match the called genes, so a read error is possible. The chain has TRBV29-1 and TRBJ1-6; D perhaps matches TRBD1 (5 bases). The CDR3 loop spans 14 amino acids. Germline-derived CDR1 and CDR2 are SQVTM and ANQGSEA. CDR3 DNA: TGCAGCGTCGGGGACCCCTCCAGTGATTCACCCCTACACTTT. As protein: CSVGDPSSDSPLHF.

V gene TRBV6-5 combines with J gene TRBJ2-2; D remains ambiguous. Trimming took 1 base from V and 11 from J, leaving 14 bases between them. Germline CDR1 and CDR2: MNHEY and SVGAGI. The CDR3 has 14 residues. The chain's CDR3 is CASSYYVNIGELFF. Written as DNA, the CDR3 is TGTGCCAGCAGTTACTACGTGAACATCGGTGAGCTGTTTTTT.

As concerns this clonotype: At one of its ends the junction is not consistent with the germline gene, which may arise from a read error. The chain couples TRBV7-9 to TRBJ1-1; 7 positions match TRBD1. There are 13 residues in the CDR3. Germline-derived CDR1 and CDR2 are SEHNR and FQNEAQ (reference sequence). The CDR3 sequence is CVSSPRGNTEAFF. The DNA for the CDR3 is TGTGTCAGCAGCCCCAGGGGGAACACTGAGGCTTTCTTT.

Remarks on this clonotype: A much larger clonotype is one base distant, so this may be a read error. The CDR3 DNA reads as TGTGCCAACACCTACACAGATACGCAGTATTTT. As protein: CANTYTDTQYF. The gene calls are TRBV6-5 and TRBJ2-3; no reliable D call. V was clipped by 10 bases and J by 2 bases, with 7 bases between them. CDR1 MNHEY and CDR2 SVGAGI come from the germline V gene. The CDR3 spans 11 residues.

This rearrangement joins TRBV5-1 to TRBJ1-1; TRBD1 might be the D (5 bases). The V end lost 4 bases, the J end lost 7 bases, and 17 bases lay between the germline ends. Germline loops: CDR1 SGHRS, CDR2 YFSETQ. The length of the CDR3 is 14 residues. CDR3 nucleotide sequence: TGCGCCAGCAGCGCCATGGAGGGTAGGGGTGAAGCTTTCTTT. This gives the protein CASSAMEGRGEAFF.

Regarding this clonotype: A much bigger clone sits one base away, suggesting this may be a read error. The rearrangement uses TRBV28 and TRBJ2-5; 14 nucleotides line up with TRBD2. J lost 1 base, V lost 7 bases, and 5 bases had no gene match. The CDR3 runs to 16 residues. The germline V gene encodes CDR1 MDHEN and CDR2 SYDVKM. The CDR3 protein is CASTGLAGVGQETQYF. CDR3 sequence (DNA): TGTGCCAGCACGGGACTAGCGGGAGTGGGCCAAGAGACCCAGTACTTC.

Comment on this clonotype: The junction departs from germline at one end; a sequencing error may be responsible. The gene calls are TRBV28 and TRBJ2-3, with D tentatively TRBD2 (6 bases). Germline loops: CDR1 MDHEN, CDR2 SYDVKM. This CDR3 has 14 residues. CDR3 sequence: CASSLDGSTGTQYF. CDR3 DNA sequence: TGTGCCAGCAGTTTAGACGGGAGTACAGGTACGCAGTATTTT.